These 27 T cell receptor beta chains originate from one sample sequenced in a study of T cells after yellow fever vaccination. TCRdb recomputed calls from the 5' RACE reads with MiXCR, one row per CDR3 protein. The table shows some 73,000 distinct CDR3 sequences, with roughly 8% occurring only once. This sample comprised CD8+ T cells sorted from PBMCs, obtained on the day of the yellow fever booster vaccination. These receptors were collected from a man aged 30-40 years who received the YFV17D yellow fever vaccine.

This clonotype occurred a few times. This chain links TRBV10-3 with TRBJ2-1, with 13 bases identical to TRBD2. This CDR3 comprises 12 residues. V was pared by 10 bases and J by 10 bases, with 4 bases of the junction left unmatched. Germline CDR1 ENHRY, CDR2 SYGVKD. The CDR3 here is CATGLAGREQFF. Written as DNA, the CDR3 is TGTGCCACGGGACTAGCGGGAAGGGAGCAGTTCTTC.

The V and J genes are TRBV7-3 and TRBJ2-2; D unclear. Germline loops: CDR1 SGHTA, CDR2 FQGTGA. V lost 2 bases to trimming and J lost 3 bases, with 7 bases between them. The length of the CDR3 is 14 residues. CDR3 coding DNA: TGTGCCAGCAGCTTATCGGAAGACACCGGGGAGCTGTTTTTT. This codes for CASSLSEDTGELFF. Full variable domain (remainder filled in from reference TRBV7-3 and TRBJ2-2): GAGVSQTPSNKVTEKGKYVELRCDPISGHTALYWYRQSLGQGPEFLIYFQGTGAADDSGLPNDRFFAVRPEGSVSTLKIQRTERGDSAVYLCASSLSEDTGELFFGEGSRLTVL.

The chain joins TRBV20-1 to TRBJ2-1, with no clear D. V lost 2 bases and J 10 bases, leaving 9 bases between the germline ends. The CDR3 has 11 amino acids. CDR1 is DFQATT, CDR2 SNEGSKA, per germline (reference sequence). CDR3 sequence reads: CSARLWEEQFF. CDR3 nucleotides: TGCAGTGCTAGATTATGGGAAGAGCAGTTCTTC.

The V and J genes are TRBV6-5 and TRBJ1-5, with D tentatively TRBD1 (5 bases). The CDR3 is 16 amino acids. The germline gives CDR1 MNHEY, CDR2 SVGAGI. V was shortened by 2 bases and J by 0 bases, with 11 bases between the two germline ends. In nucleotides, the CDR3 is TGTGCCAGCAGTTACATCAGGGACCATAGCAATCAGCCCCAGCATTTT. It codes for CASSYIRDHSNQPQHF.

This clonotype has a count of ten or more. The rearrangement uses TRBV7-9 and TRBJ1-1; no clear D gene. V was clipped by 3 bases and J by 5 bases, with 1 base between them. The V gene's germline CDR1 is SEHNR and CDR2 FQNEAQ (reference sequence). This CDR3 is 10 amino acids long. CDR3 coding DNA: TGTGCCAGCAGCTTGACTGAAGCTTTCTTT. Its protein product is CASSLTEAFF.

The sample holds a few counts of this clonotype. The chain uses TRBV6-4 and TRBJ2-1; tentatively, D is TRBD1 or TRBD2 (5 bases each). The CDR3 covers 13 residues. V lost 2 bases, J lost 7 bases, and 9 bases lay in between. Germline CDR1 reads MRHNA; CDR2 reads SNTAGT. The CDR3 reads CASSDGGSNEQFF. The CDR3 region has the DNA TGTGCCAGCAGTGACGGGGGTAGTAATGAGCAGTTCTTC.

This clonotype was recorded at least ten times. The chain carries TRBV7-2 and TRBJ2-7; possible D gene TRBD2, 6 bases. CDR3 length equals 12 residues. The V and J ends lost 4 bases and 6 bases respectively, with 10 bases between them. CDR1 is SGHTA and CDR2 is FQGNSA in the germline V gene. The DNA of the CDR3 is TGTGCCAGCAGCTGGGGGGTCTCCGAGCAGTACTTC. As protein: CASSWGVSEQYF.

This clonotype was seen many times. The genes are TRBV7-9 and TRBJ2-7; D is unclear. The ends were cut back, 1 base at V and 3 bases at J, with 4 bases in the middle. CDR1 and CDR2 from the germline V gene are SEHNR and FQNEAQ (reference sequence). The CDR3 has 12 residues. The CDR3 protein is CASSLGDYEQYF. DNA for the CDR3: TGTGCCAGCAGCTTAGGGGACTACGAGCAGTACTTC.

V and J are TRBV6-5 and TRBJ2-7, with unresolved D. The CDR3 covers 13 residues. Between the trimmed V and J ends, which lost 4 bases and 0 bases, there was a span of 7 bases. Per germline, CDR1 MNHEY and CDR2 SVGAGI. CDR3 nucleotide sequence: TGTGCCAGCAGTTTATACAACTCCTACGAGCAGTACTTC. Amino acid sequence: CASSLYNSYEQYF.

This clonotype was seen ten or more times. The V and J genes are TRBV5-1 and TRBJ2-5, with TRBD2 identical over 9 bases. CDR1 SGHRS and CDR2 YFSETQ come from the germline V gene. There are 15 residues in the CDR3. V lost 0 bases and J lost 0; bases outside the gene matches: 0. CDR3 amino acids: CASSLGLADQETQYF. CDR3 nucleotides: TGCGCCAGCAGCTTGGGACTAGCGGACCAAGAGACCCAGTACTTC.

The chain uses TRBV7-9 and TRBJ2-1; D gene unclear. The germline CDR1 and CDR2 sequences are SEHNR and FQNEAQ (reference sequence). CDR3 length: 12 residues. V dropped 1 base and J dropped 10 bases, with 8 bases sitting between them. CDR3 in DNA: TGTGCCAGCAGCTTAGGACTGTGGGAGCAGTTCTTC. Amino acid sequence: CASSLGLWEQFF.

This clonotype was seen a handful of times. In DNA, the CDR3 is TGTGCCAGCAGTCCCAGGGCCGGGGAGCTGTTTTTT. Protein product: CASSPRAGELFF. The gene calls are TRBV27 and TRBJ2-2; D might be TRBD1 (5 bases). V lost 5 bases and J 6 bases, leaving 7 bases between the germline ends. The CDR3 runs 12 residues. Germline V gene sequence: CDR1 MNHEY, CDR2 SMNVEV (reference sequence).

This clonotype has a handful of counts. This sequence joins TRBV6-5 and TRBJ2-7; no definite D call. Germline CDR1 is MNHEY and CDR2 is SVGAGI. V gave up 1 base and J gave up 7 bases, with 14 bases separating them. This CDR3 region has 14 residues. The CDR3 DNA is TGTGCCAGCAGTTACTATGGCGACGGGTGGGAGCAGTACTTC. Its translation is CASSYYGDGWEQYF.

The V gene is TRBV10-3, the J gene TRBJ2-6, with D tentatively TRBD1 or TRBD2 (5 bases each). CDR1 ENHRY and CDR2 SYGVKD come from the germline V gene. CDR3 length equals 16 residues. The germline V and J ends were trimmed by 10 bases and 1 base, with 17 bases remaining between them. CDR3 nucleotides: TGTGCCACCGCCGTGGCAGGGAGTTCTGGGGCCAACGTCCTGACTTTC. Its protein is CATAVAGSSGANVLTF.

Details on this clonotype: An end of the junction differs from the germline gene, which may be a read error. This chain connects TRBV4-3 to TRBJ1-1; unclear D gene. The CDR3 extends over 16 amino acids. The V gene's germline CDR1 is LGHNA and CDR2 YSLEER. The CDR3 is CSSSQALQVGNTEAFF. CDR3 in DNA: TGCTCCAGCAGCCAAGCGCTCCAGGTGGGGAACACTGAAGCTTTCTTT.

The CDR3 sequence: CATRLGNQPQHF. In nucleotides, the CDR3 is TGTGCCACAAGGTTAGGAAATCAGCCCCAGCATTTT. The V gene is TRBV25-1, the J gene TRBJ1-5; D remains ambiguous. The CDR3 contains 12 residues. Trimming took 10 bases from V and 4 from J, leaving 11 bases between them. Per germline, CDR1 MGHDK and CDR2 SYGVNS.

This clonotype was detected a few times. This chain uses TRBV27 with TRBJ2-3, with 7 bases lining up with TRBD1. With 1 base clipped from V and 6 bases from J, the junction kept 7 bases outside the gene matches. The CDR3 is 15 amino acids. Germline CDR1 MNHEY, CDR2 SMNVEV (reference sequence). The CDR3 DNA follows: TGTGCCAGCAGTTTATACGACAGGGTCCTGGATACGCAGTATTTT. Its protein product is CASSLYDRVLDTQYF.

The chain carries TRBV19 and TRBJ2-1; no reliable D call. The CDR3 spans 14 residues. Germline CDR1 is LNHDA and CDR2 is SQIVND (reference sequence). The V and J ends lost 6 bases and 6 bases respectively, with 15 bases between them. In DNA, the CDR3 is TGTGCCAGTAGCGTGACTGTTTCCCCCAATGAGCAGTTCTTC. Translated, it gives CASSVTVSPNEQFF.

This clonotype has more than one count but fewer than ten. The rearrangement joins TRBV15 to TRBJ2-1; D is possibly TRBD2 (6 bases). This CDR3 spans 16 amino acids. With 3 bases removed from V and 6 bases from J, the gap between germline ends came to 18 bases. The V gene's germline CDR1 is LNHNV and CDR2 YYDKDF (reference sequence). CDR3 sequence (DNA): TGTGCCACCAGCAGCACCGCGGGGCTAGCTGGCAATGAGCAGTTCTTC. Its protein is CATSSTAGLAGNEQFF.

The chain recombines TRBV12-3 or TRBV12-4 with TRBJ1-1; D call uncertain. Trimming stripped 10 bases from V and 7 bases from J, with 4 bases between. CDR3 size: 8 residues. CDR3 sequence: CATGEAFF. In DNA form, the CDR3 reads TGTGCCACCGGTGAAGCTTTCTTT.

This clonotype was recorded at least ten times. The chain carries TRBV18 and TRBJ2-5, with TRBD1 matching 7 bases. Trimming took 2 bases from V and 5 from J; bases not matched to a gene: 5. The V gene's germline CDR1 is KGHSH and CDR2 LQKENI. The CDR3 loop spans 14 amino acids. Written as DNA, the CDR3 is TGTGCCAGCTCACCAGAAGACAGGGTGGAGACCCAGTACTTC. This encodes CASSPEDRVETQYF.

In this sample, this clonotype turned up many times. The rearrangement joins TRBV7-9 to TRBJ2-5, with TRBD1 matching over 8 bases. The CDR3 is 16 amino acids. Per the germline V gene, CDR1 is SEHNR and CDR2 is FQNEAQ (reference sequence). J lost 1 base, V lost 6 bases, and 10 bases had no gene match. In DNA form, the CDR3 reads TGTGCCAGCAGAAATCCGGGACAGGCAACCCAAGAGACCCAGTACTTC. It codes for CASRNPGQATQETQYF.

This clonotype was seen ten or more times. This chain joins TRBV20-1 and TRBJ2-7, with 8 bases lining up with TRBD2. Per the germline V gene, CDR1 is DFQATT and CDR2 is SNEGSKA (reference sequence). This CDR3 is built from 13 residues. The V gene end was trimmed by 3 bases and the J gene end by 4 bases; junction bases not matched to a gene: 5. CDR3 in amino acids: CSARERGSYEQYF. CDR3 DNA: TGCAGTGCTAGGGAGCGGGGGTCATACGAGCAGTACTTC.

This clonotype was detected a few times. The J gene is TRBJ2-1, the V gene TRBV7-9, with TRBD2 matching over 9 bases. Trimming at V came to 7 bases and at J to 9 bases, leaving 13 bases not matched to a gene. The CDR3 consists of 15 residues. Germline CDR1 reads SEHNR; CDR2 reads FQNEAQ (reference sequence). CDR3 sequence (DNA): TGTGCCAGCATCCAAACCGGGACTAGCATCGGTGAGCAGTTCTTC. Encoded protein: CASIQTGTSIGEQFF. Complete variable domain (other parts from reference TRBV7-9 and TRBJ2-1): DTGVSQNPRHKITKRGQNVTFRCDPISEHNRLYWYRQTLGQGPEFLTYFQNEAQLEKSRLLSDRFSAERPKGSFSTLEIQRTEQGDSAMYLCASIQTGTSIGEQFFGPGTRLTVL.

This clonotype has more than one count but fewer than ten. The rearrangement uses TRBV20-1 and TRBJ2-7, with TRBD1 matching 8 bases. Trimming took 2 bases from V and 1 from J; bases not matched to a gene: 4. The CDR3 totals 14 residues. The V gene's germline CDR1 is DFQATT and CDR2 SNEGSKA (reference sequence). CDR3 sequence: CSARSGTGSYEQYF. CDR3 sequence (DNA): TGCAGTGCTAGATCAGGGACAGGATCCTACGAGCAGTACTTC.

This chain links TRBV4-1 with TRBJ2-5; 9 bases are shared with TRBD2. The germline V gene encodes CDR1 MGHRA and CDR2 YSYEKL. The J segment lost 2 bases and the V segment lost 0 bases, leaving 4 bases of the junction unmatched. This CDR3 comprises 16 residues. The CDR3: CASSQEIAGAQETQYF. Written as DNA, the CDR3 is TGCGCCAGCAGCCAAGAGATAGCGGGAGCGCAAGAGACCCAGTACTTC.

This clonotype was picked up many times. The chain is built from TRBV4-1 and TRBJ2-3; D ambiguous. CDR3 size: 17 residues. V lost 0 bases, J lost 0 bases, and 13 bases lay in between. Germline-derived CDR1 and CDR2 are MGHRA and YSYEKL. DNA of the CDR3: TGCGCCAGCAGCCAAGATCGCACAGCACCTAGCACAGATACGCAGTATTTT. It encodes CASSQDRTAPSTDTQYF.